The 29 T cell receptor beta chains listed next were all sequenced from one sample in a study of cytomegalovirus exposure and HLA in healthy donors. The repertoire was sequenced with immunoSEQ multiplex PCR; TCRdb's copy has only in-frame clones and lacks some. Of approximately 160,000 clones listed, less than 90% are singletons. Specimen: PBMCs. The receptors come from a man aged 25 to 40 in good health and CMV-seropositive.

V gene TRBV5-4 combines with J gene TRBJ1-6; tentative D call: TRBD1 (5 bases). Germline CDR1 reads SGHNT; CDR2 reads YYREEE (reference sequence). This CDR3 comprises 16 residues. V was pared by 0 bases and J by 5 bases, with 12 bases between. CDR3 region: CASSLVGGIDNSPLHF. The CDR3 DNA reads TGTGCCAGCAGCTTGGTGGGGGGTATTGATAATTCACCCCTCCACTTT.

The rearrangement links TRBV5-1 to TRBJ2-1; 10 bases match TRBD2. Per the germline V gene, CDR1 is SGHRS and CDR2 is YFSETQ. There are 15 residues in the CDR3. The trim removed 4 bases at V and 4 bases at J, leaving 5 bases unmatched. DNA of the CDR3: TGCGCCAGCAGCGCCTCTAGCGGGAGTTACAATGAGCAGTTCTTC. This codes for CASSASSGSYNEQFF.

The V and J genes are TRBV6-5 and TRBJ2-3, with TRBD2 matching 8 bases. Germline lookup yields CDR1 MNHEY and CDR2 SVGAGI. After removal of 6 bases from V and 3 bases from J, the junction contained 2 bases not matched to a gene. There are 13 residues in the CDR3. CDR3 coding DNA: TGTGCCAGCAGGGCGGGAGGAACAGATACGCAGTATTTT. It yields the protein CASRAGGTDTQYF.

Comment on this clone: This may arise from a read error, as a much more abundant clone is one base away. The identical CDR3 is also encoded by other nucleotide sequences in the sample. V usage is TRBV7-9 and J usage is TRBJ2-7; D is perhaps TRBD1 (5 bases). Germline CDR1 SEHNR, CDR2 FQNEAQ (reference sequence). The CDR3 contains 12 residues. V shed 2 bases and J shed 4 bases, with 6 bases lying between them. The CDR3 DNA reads TGTGCCAGCAGCTTACAGGGTTACGAGCAGTACTTC. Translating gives CASSLQGYEQYF.

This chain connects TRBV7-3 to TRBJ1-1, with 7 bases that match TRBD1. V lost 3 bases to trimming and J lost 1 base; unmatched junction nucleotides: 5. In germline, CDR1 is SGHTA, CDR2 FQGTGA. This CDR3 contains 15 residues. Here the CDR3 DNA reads TGTGCCAGCAGCTTGTCGGGACAGAAGAACACTGAAGCTTTCTTT. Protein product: CASSLSGQKNTEAFF.

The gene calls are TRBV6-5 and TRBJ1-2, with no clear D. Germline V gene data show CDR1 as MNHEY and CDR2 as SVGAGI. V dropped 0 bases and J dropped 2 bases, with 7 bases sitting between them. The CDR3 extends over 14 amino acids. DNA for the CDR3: TGTGCCAGCAGTTACTCGCCGAGAAACTATGGCTACACCTTC. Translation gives CASSYSPRNYGYTF.

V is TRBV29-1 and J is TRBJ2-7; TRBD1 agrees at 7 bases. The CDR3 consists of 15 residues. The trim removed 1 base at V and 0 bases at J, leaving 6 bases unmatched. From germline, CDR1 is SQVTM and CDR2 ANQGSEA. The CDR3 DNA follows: TGCAGCGTTGAAGGGCGACAGGGCTACTCCTACGAGCAGTACTTC. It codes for CSVEGRQGYSYEQYF.

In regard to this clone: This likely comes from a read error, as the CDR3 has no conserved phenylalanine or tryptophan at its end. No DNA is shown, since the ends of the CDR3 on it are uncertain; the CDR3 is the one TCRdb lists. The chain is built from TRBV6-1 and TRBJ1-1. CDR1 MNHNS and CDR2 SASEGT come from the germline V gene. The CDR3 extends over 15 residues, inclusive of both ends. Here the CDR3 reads CASSEPSGGLSNFPD.

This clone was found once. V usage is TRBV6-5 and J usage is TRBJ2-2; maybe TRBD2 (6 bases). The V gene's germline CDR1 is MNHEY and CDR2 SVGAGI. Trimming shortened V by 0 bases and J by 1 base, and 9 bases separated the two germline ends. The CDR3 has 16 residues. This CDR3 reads CASSYSMGLNTGELFF. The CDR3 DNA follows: TGTGCCAGCAGTTACTCGATGGGACTGAACACCGGGGAGCTGTTTTTT.

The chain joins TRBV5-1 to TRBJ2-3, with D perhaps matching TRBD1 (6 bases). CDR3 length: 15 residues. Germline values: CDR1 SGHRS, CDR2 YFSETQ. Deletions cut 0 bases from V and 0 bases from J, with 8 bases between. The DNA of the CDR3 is TGCGCCAGCAGCTTGGGGACAGATAGCACAGATACGCAGTATTTT. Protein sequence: CASSLGTDSTDTQYF.

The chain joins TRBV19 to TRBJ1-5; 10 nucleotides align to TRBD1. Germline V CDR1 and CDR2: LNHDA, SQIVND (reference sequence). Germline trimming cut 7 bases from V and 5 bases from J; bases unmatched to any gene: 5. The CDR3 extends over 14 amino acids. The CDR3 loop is CASNPGQGYQPQHF. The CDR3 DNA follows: TGTGCCAGTAACCCGGGACAGGGGTATCAGCCCCAGCATTTT.

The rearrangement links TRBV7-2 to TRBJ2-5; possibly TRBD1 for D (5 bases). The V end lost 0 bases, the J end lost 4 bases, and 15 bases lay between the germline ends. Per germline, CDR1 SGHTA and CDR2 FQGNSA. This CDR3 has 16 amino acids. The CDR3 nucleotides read TGTGCCAGCAGCTTAGCGGGGCAGGGTATGGGAGAGACCCAGTACTTC. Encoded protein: CASSLAGQGMGETQYF.

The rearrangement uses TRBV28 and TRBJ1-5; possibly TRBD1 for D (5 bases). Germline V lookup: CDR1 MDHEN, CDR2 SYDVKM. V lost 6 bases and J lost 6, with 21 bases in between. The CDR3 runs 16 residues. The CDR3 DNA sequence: TGTGCCAGCAGATCACCGGGCCCCCAGGGCGGTCAGCCCCAGCATTTT. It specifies CASRSPGPQGGQPQHF.

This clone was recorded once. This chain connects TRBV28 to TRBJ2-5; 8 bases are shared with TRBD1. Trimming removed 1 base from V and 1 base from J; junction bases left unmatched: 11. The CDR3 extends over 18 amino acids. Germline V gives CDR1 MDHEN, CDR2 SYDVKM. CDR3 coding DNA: TGTGCCAGCAGTTTATACTCTATTCGGACAGGGACCCAAGAGACCCAGTACTTC. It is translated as CASSLYSIRTGTQETQYF.

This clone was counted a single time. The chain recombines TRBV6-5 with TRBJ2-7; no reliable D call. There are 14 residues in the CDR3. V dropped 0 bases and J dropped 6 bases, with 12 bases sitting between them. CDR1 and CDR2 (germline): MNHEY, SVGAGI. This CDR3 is CASSYSPDSGEQYF. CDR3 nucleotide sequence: TGTGCCAGCAGTTACTCCCCGGATTCGGGCGAGCAGTACTTC.

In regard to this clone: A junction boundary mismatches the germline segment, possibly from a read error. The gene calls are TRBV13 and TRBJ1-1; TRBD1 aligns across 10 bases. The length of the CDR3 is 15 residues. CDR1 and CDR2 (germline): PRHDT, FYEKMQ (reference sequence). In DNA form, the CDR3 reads TGTACCAGCAGCTCCCCGGGACAGGGGAAGACTGAAGCTTTCTTT. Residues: CTSSSPGQGKTEAFF. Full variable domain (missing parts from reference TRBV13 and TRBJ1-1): AAGVIQSPRHLIKEKRETATLKCYPIPRHDTVYWYQQGPGQDPQFLISFYEKMQSDKGSIPDRFSAQQFSDYHSELNMSSLELGDSALYFCTSSSPGQGKTEAFFGQGTRLTVV.

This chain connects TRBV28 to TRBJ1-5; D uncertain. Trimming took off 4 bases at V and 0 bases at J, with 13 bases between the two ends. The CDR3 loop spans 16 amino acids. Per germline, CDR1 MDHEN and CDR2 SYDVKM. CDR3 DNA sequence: TGTGCCAGCAGTTACCCGAGGGAACCTAGCAATCAGCCCCAGCATTTT. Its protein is CASSYPREPSNQPQHF. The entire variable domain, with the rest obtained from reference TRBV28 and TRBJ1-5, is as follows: DVKVTQSSRYLVKRTGEKVFLECVQDMDHENMFWYRQDPGLGLRLIYFSYDVKMKEKGDIPEGYSVSREKKERFSLILESASTNQTSMYLCASSYPREPSNQPQHFGDGTRLSIL.

The chain's CDR3 is CASSRGGTQSEQYF. CDR3 coding DNA: TGTGCCAGTTCCCGGGGGGGGACTCAGTCCGAGCAGTACTTC. The chain uses TRBV28 and TRBJ2-7, with 8 bases matching TRBD2. CDR1 is MDHEN and CDR2 is SYDVKM in the germline V gene. V trimming: 9 bases; J trimming: 6 bases; junction bases outside the gene matches: 13. This CDR3 spans 14 amino acids.

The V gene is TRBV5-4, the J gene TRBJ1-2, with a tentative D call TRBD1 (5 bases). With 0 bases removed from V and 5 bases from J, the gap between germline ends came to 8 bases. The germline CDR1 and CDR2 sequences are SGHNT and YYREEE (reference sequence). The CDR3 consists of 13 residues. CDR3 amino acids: CASSLDQGYGYTF. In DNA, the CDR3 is TGTGCCAGCAGCTTGGATCAGGGTTATGGCTACACCTTC.

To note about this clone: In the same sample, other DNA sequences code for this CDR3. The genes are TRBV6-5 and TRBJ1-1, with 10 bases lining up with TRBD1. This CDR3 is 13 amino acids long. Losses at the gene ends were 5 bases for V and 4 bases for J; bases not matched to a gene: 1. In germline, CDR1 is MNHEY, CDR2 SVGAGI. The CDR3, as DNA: TGTGCCAGCAGTAGGACAGGGGGCACTGAAGCTTTCTTT. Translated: CASSRTGGTEAFF.

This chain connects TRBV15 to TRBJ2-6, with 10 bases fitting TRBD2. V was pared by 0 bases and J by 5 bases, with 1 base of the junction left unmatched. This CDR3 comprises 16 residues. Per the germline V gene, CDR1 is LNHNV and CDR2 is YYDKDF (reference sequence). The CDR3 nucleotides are TGTGCCACCAGCAGAGAACTAGCGGGAAGGGCCAACGTCCTGACTTTC. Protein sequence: CATSRELAGRANVLTF.

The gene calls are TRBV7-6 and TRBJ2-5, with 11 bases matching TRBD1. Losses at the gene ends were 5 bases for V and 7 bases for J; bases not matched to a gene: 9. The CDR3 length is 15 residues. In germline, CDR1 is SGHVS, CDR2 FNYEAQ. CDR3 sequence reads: CASSAFGTGGGTQYF. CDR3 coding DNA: TGTGCCAGCAGCGCCTTTGGGACAGGGGGAGGGACCCAGTACTTC. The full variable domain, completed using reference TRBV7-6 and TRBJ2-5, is GAGVSQSPRYKVTKRGQDVALRCDPISGHVSLYWYRQALGQGPEFLTYFNYEAQQDKSGLPNDRFSAERPEGSISTLTIQRTEQRDSAMYRCASSAFGTGGGTQYFGPGTRLLVL.

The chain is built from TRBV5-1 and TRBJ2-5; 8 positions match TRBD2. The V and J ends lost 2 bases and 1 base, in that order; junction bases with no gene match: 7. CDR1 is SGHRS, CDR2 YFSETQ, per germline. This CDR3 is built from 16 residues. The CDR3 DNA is TGCGCCAGCAGCTTTCAGGCGGGGGGTACCCAAGAGACCCAGTACTTC. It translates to CASSFQAGGTQETQYF. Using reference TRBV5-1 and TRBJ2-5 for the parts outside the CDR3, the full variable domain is KAGVTQTPRYLIKTRGQQVTLSCSPISGHRSVSWYQQTPGQGLQFLFEYFSETQRNKGNFPGRFSGRQFSNSRSEMNVSTLELGDSALYLCASSFQAGGTQETQYFGPGTRLLVL.

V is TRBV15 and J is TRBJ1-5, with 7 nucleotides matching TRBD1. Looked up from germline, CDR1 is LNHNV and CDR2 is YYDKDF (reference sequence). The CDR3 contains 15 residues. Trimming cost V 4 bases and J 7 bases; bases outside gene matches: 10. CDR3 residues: CATSTQYRGGQPQHF. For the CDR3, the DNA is TGTGCCACCAGCACCCAGTACAGGGGAGGCCAGCCCCAGCATTTT. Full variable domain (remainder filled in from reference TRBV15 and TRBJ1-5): DAMVIQNPRYQVTQFGKPVTLSCSQTLNHNVMYWYQQKSSQAPKLLFHYYDKDFNNEADTPDNFQSRRPNTSFCFLDIRSPGLGDTAMYLCATSTQYRGGQPQHFGDGTRLSIL.

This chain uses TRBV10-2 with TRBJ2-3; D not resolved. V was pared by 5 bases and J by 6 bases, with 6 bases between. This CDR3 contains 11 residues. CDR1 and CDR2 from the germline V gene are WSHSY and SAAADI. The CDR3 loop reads CASSPRDTQYF. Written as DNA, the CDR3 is TGCGCCAGCAGTCCTCGGGATACGCAGTATTTT.

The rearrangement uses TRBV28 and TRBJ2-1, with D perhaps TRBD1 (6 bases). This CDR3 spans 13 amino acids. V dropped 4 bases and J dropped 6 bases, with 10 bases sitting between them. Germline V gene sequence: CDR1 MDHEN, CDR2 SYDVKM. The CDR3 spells CASSWVGGNEQFF. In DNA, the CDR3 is TGTGCCAGCAGTTGGGTAGGGGGCAATGAGCAGTTCTTC. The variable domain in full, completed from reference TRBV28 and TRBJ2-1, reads DVKVTQSSRYLVKRTGEKVFLECVQDMDHENMFWYRQDPGLGLRLIYFSYDVKMKEKGDIPEGYSVSREKKERFSLILESASTNQTSMYLCASSWVGGNEQFFGPGTRLTVL.

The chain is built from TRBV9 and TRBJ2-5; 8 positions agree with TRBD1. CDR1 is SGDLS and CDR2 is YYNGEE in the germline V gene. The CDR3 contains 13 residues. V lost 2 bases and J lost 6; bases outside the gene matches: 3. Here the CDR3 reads CASSVGQEKTQYF. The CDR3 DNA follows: TGTGCCAGCAGCGTGGGACAGGAGAAGACCCAGTACTTC. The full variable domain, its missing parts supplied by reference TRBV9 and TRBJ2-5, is DSGVTQTPKHLITATGQRVTLRCSPRSGDLSVYWYQQSLDQGLQFLIQYYNGEERAKGNILERFSAQQFPDLHSELNLSSLELGDSALYFCASSVGQEKTQYFGPGTRLLVL.

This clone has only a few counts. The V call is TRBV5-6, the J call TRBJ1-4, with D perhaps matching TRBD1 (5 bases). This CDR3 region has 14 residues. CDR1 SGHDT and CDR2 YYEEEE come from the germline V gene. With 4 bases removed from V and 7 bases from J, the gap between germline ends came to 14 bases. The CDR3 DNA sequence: TGTGCCAGCAGCCCAGGCAGGGCTAGTGAAAAACTGTTTTTT. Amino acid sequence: CASSPGRASEKLFF.

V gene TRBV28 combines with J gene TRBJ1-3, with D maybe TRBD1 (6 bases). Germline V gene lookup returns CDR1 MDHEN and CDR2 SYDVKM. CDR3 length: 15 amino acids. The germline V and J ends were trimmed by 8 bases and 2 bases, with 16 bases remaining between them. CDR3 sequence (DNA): TGTGCCAGCCTACTGGAAACAGGGACTGGAAACACCATATATTTT. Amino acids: CASLLETGTGNTIYF.